This note documents a single T cell receptor (beta chain) sequence. Its antigen is not identified. TCRdb's table, derived via immunoSEQ multiplex PCR, lists solely in-frame clones and lacks some. Among about 98,000 clones listed, approximately 88% were seen once. This sample was taken from a study of T cell responses to AZD1222 COVID-19 vaccine. Trimming took 8 bases from V and 4 from J, leaving 8 bases between them. The CDR3 contains 12 residues. Germline V gives CDR1 LNHNV, CDR2 YYDKDF (reference sequence). Study results and caveats: White British ancestry dominated among donors, who included more females, and clonal diversity was possibly underestimated.

The clonotype was recovered from an adult in good health. The chain combines TRBV15 with TRBJ1-4, with D hard to call. The sequencing here drew on peripheral blood, taken on day 0 of AZD1222 vaccination. The CDR3, as DNA: TGTGCCACCTCTGGCAATAATGAAAAACTGTTTTTT. The encoded protein is CATSGNNEKLFF.